This T cell receptor beta chain is drawn from a study of response to subunit inactivated influenza vaccine. This clonotype was recorded a few times. Via MiXCR, TCRdb re-called the RT-PCR reads, giving one row per CDR3 protein. The sample lists roughly 500,000 distinct CDR3 sequences, roughly 25% occurring once. Trimming took off 6 bases at V and 5 bases at J, with 11 bases between the two ends. The CDR3 runs to 13 residues. The sample was also reused in another study, on T cells expressing NK-cell markers. That work contributes: TCR beta libraries carry UMIs added by 5'RACE template switching.

The receptor was derived from a man aged 50 to 60 who received an inactivated influenza vaccine. The chain carries TRBV12-3 or TRBV12-4 and TRBJ1-5; tentative D call: TRBD1 (6 bases). This sample comprised CD4+ T cells sorted from PBMCs, obtained about 12 days after vaccination. This CDR3 reads CASSLNRDQPQHF. The DNA for the CDR3 is TGTGCCAGCAGCCTAAACAGGGATCAGCCCCAGCATTTT.